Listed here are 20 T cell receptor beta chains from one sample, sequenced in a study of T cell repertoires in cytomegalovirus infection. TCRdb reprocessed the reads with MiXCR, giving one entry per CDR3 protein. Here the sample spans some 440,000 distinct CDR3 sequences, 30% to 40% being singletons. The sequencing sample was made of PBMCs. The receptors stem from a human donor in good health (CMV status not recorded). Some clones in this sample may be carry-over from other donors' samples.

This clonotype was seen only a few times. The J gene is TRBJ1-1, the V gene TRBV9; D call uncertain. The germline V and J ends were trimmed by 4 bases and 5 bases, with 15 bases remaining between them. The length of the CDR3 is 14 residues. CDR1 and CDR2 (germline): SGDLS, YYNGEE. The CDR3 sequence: CASSLDRGSTEAFF. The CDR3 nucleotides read TGTGCCAGCAGCCTGGACCGAGGGAGTACTGAAGCTTTCTTT.

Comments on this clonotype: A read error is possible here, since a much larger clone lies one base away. The CDR3 sequence: CASSRTDRVEHTDTQYF. The CDR3 DNA reads TGTGCCAGCTCACGAACAGACAGGGTGGAACACACAGATACGCAGTATTTT. The chain combines TRBV18 with TRBJ2-3; 7 nucleotides line up with TRBD1. The CDR3 is 17 residues long. Germline lookup yields CDR1 KGHSH and CDR2 LQKENI. V lost 4 bases to trimming and J lost 2 bases; unmatched junction nucleotides: 12. Full variable domain (missing parts from reference TRBV18 and TRBJ2-3): NAGVMQNPRHLVRRRGQEARLRCSPMKGHSHVYWYRQLPEEGLKFMVYLQKENIIDESGMPKERFSAEFPKEGPSILRIQQVVRGDSAAYFCASSRTDRVEHTDTQYFGPGTRLTVL.

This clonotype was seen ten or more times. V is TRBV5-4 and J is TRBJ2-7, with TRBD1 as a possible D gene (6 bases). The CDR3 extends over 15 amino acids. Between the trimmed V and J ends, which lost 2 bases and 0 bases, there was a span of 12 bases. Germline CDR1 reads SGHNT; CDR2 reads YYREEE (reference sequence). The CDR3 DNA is TGTGCCAGCAGCTTAAGAACAGGGAGCTCCTACGAGCAGTACTTC. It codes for CASSLRTGSSYEQYF.

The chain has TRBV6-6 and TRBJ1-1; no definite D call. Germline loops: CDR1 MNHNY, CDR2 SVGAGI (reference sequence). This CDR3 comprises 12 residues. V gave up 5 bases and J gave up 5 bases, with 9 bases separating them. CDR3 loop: CASSAMGTEAFF. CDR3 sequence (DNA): TGTGCCAGCAGTGCCATGGGGACTGAAGCTTTCTTT.

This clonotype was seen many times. CDR3 sequence reads: CASSLGVRSNQPQHF. Here the CDR3 DNA reads TGTGCCAGCAGCCTGGGGGTACGTAGCAATCAGCCCCAGCATTTT. The chain couples TRBV7-2 to TRBJ1-5, with TRBD1 as a possible D gene (5 bases). The V end was cut by 5 bases, the J end by 0 bases, with 11 bases between. The CDR3 extends over 15 amino acids. Per the germline V gene, CDR1 is SGHTA and CDR2 is FQGNSA.

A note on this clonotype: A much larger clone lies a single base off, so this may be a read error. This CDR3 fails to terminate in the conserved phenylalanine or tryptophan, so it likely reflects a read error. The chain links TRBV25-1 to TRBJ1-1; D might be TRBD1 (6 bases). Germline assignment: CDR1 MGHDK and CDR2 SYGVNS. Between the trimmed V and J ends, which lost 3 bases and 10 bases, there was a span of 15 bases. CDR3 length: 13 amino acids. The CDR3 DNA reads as TGTGCCAGCAGTGATCAAAACAGGGATGGAGCTTTCTTG. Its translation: CASSDQNRDGAFL.

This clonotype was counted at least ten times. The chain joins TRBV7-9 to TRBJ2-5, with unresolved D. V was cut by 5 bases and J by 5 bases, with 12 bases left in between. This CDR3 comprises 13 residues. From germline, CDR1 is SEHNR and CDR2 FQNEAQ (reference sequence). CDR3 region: CASSPRWTETQYF. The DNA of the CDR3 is TGTGCCAGCAGCCCTAGGTGGACGGAGACCCAGTACTTC. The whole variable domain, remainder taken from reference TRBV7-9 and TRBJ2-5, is DTGVSQNPRHKITKRGQNVTFRCDPISEHNRLYWYRQTLGQGPEFLTYFQNEAQLEKSRLLSDRFSAERPKGSFSTLEIQRTEQGDSAMYLCASSPRWTETQYFGPGTRLLVL.

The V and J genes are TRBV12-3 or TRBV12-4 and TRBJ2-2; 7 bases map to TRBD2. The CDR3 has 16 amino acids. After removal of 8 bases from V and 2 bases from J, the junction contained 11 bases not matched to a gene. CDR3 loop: CASAWVGGSNTGELFF. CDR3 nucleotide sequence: TGTGCCAGCGCCTGGGTAGGCGGGAGTAACACCGGGGAGCTGTTTTTT.

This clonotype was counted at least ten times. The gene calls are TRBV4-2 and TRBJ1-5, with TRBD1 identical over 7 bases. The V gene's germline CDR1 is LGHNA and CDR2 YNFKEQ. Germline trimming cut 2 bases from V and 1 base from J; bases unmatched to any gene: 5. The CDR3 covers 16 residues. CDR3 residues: CASSQMRGQSNQPQHF. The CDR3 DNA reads TGTGCCAGCAGCCAAATGCGGGGACAGAGCAATCAGCCCCAGCATTTT.

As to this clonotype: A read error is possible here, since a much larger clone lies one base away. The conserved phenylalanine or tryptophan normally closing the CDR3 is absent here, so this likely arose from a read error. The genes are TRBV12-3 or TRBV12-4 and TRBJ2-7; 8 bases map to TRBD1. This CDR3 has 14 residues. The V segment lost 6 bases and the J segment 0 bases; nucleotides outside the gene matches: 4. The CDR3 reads CASRRQGSSYEQYL. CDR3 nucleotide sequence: TGTGCCAGCAGGCGACAGGGGAGCTCCTACGAGCAGTACTTA.

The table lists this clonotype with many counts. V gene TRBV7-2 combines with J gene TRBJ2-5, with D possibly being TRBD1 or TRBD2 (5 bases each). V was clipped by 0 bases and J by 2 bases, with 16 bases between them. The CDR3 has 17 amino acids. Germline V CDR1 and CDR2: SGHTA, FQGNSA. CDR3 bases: TGTGCCAGCAGCTTAGCATCTTCGGGTTGGGGGCAAGAGACCCAGTACTTC. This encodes CASSLASSGWGQETQYF.

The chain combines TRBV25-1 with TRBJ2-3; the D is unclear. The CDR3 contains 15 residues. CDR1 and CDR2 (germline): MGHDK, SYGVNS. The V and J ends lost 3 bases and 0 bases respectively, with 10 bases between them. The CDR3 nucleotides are TGTGCCAGCAGTGAGGCAGGAACTAGCACAGATACGCAGTATTTT. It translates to CASSEAGTSTDTQYF.

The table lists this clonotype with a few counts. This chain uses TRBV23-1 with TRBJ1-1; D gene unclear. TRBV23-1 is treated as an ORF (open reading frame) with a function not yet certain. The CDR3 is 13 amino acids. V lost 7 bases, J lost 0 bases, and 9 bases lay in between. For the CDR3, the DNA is TGCGCCAGCACCCCGAGTCTGAACACTGAAGCTTTCTTT. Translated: CASTPSLNTEAFF.

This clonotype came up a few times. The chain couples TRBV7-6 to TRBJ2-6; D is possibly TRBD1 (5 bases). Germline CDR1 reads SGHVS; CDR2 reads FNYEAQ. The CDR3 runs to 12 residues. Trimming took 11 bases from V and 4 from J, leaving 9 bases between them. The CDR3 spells CAPRTGANVLTF. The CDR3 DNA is TGTGCCCCCAGGACAGGGGCCAACGTCCTGACTTTC.

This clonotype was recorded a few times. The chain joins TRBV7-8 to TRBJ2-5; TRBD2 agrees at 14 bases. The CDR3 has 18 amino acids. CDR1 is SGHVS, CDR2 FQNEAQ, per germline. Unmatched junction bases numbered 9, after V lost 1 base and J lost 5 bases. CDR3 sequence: CASSLGLAGGPRKETQYF. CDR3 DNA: TGTGCCAGCAGCTTAGGACTAGCGGGGGGGCCGCGGAAGGAGACCCAGTACTTC.

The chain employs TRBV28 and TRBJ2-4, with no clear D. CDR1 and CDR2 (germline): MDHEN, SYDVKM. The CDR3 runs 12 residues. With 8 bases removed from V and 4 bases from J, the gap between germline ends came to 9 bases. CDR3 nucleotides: TGTGCCAGCTCCTGGGGAAAAAACATTCAGTACTTC. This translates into CASSWGKNIQYF.

CDR3 coding DNA: TGCGCCAGCAGTCATCAGGGTGCGGGCGAGCAGTACTTC. Its protein is CASSHQGAGEQYF. This chain connects TRBV23-1 to TRBJ2-7; D may correspond to TRBD1 or TRBD2 (5 bases each). TRBV23-1 is treated as an ORF (open reading frame) with a function not yet certain. The CDR3 runs 13 residues. V was clipped by 3 bases and J by 6 bases, with 12 bases between them.

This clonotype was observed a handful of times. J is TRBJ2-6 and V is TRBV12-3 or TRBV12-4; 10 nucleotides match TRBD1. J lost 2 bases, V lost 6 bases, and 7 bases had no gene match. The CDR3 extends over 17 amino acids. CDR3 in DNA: TGTGCCAGCAGCCCGGACAGGGGGGTCACTGGGGCCAACGTCCTGACTTTC. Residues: CASSPDRGVTGANVLTF.

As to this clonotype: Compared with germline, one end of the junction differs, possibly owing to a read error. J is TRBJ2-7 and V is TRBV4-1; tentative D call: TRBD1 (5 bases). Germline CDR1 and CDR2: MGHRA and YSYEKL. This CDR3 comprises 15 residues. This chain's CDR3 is CASGQVERGPYEQYF. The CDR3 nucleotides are TGCGCCAGCGGCCAAGTAGAAAGGGGTCCCTACGAGCAGTACTTC.

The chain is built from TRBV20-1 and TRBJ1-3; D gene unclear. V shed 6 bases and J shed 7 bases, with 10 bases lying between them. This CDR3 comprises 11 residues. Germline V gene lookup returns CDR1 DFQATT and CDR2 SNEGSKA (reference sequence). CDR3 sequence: CSAEVKNTIYF. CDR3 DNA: TGCAGTGCCGAGGTCAAGAACACCATATATTTT.